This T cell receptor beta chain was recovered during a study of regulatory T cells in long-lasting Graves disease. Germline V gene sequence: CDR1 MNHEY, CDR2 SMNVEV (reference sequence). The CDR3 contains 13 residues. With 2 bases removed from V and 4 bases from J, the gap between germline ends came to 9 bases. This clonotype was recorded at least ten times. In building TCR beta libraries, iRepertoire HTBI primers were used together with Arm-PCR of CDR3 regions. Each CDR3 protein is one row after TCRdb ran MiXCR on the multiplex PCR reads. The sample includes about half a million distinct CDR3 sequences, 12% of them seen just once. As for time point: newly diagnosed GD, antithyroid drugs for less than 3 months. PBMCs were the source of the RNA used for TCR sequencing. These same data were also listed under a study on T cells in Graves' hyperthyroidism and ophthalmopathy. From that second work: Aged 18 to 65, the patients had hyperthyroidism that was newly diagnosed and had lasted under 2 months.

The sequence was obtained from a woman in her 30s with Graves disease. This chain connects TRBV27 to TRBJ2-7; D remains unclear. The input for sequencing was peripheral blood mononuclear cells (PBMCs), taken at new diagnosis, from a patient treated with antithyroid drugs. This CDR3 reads CASSLSPPYEQYF. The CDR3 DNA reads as TGTGCCAGCAGTTTAAGCCCCCCGTACGAGCAGTACTTC.